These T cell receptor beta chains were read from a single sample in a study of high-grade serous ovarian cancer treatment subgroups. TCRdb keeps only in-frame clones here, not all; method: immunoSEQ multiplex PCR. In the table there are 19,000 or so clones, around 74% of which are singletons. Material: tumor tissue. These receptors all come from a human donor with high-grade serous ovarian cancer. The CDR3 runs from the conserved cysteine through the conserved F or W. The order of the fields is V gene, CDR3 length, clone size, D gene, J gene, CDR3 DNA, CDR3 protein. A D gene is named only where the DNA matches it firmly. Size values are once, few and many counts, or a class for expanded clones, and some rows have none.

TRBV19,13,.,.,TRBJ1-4,TGTGCCAGTAGTCCCGGGACTCAAGGGAAACTGTTTTTT,CASSPGTQGKLFF
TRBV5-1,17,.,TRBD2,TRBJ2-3,TGCGCCAGCAGCGGACTAGCGGGAGCCCTAGGAGGAGATACGCAGTATTTT,CASSGLAGALGGDTQYF
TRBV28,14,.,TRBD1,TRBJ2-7,TGTGCCAGCAGTCGTCGGGACAGGGTCAACGAGCAGTACTTC,CASSRRDRVNEQYF
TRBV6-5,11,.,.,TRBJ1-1,TGTGCCAGCAGGGGGGCACAGACATCTTTCTTT,CASRGAQTSFF
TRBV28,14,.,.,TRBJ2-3,TGTGCCAGCAGAGGGGCTGGGGGCACAGATACGCAGTATTTT,CASRGAGGTDTQYF
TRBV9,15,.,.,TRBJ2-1,TGTGCCAGCAGCGTAGAACGATATATGACTAATGAGCAGTTCTTC,CASSVERYMTNEQFF
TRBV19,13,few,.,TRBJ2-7,TGTGCCAGCGCTAGGAGGGTACCATACGAGCAGTACTTC,CASARRVPYEQYF
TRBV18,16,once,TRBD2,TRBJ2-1,TGTGCCAGCTCACTACTACTAGCGGGAGAGAAGAATGAGCAGTTCTTC,CASSLLLAGEKNEQFF
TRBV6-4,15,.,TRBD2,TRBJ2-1,TGTGCCAGCAGTGAATCACTAGCGGGATGGGGTGAGCAGTTCTTC,CASSESLAGWGEQFF
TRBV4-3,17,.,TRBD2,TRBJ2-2,TGCGCCAGCAGCCAAGGGGGACTAGCGGGATATACCGGGGAGCTGTTTTTT,CASSQGGLAGYTGELFF
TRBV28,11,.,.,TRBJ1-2,TGTGCCAGCGTGGGGGGTAGAGGCTACACCTTC,CASVGGRGYTF
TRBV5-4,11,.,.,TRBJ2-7,TGTGCCAGCAGCTCAGATTACGAGCAGTACTTC,CASSSDYEQYF
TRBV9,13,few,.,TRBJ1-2,TGTGCCAGCAGCGTTACAGGGAACTATGGCTACACCTTC,CASSVTGNYGYTF
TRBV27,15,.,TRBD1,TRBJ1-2,TGTGCCAGCACCTCCTTAGGAGACAGGGATCATGGCTACACCTTC,CASTSLGDRDHGYTF
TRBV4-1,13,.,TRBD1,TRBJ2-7,TGCGCCAGCAGCACCGGGACAGGTTACGAGCAGTACTTC,CASSTGTGYEQYF
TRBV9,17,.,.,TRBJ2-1,TGTGCCAGCAGCGTAGACCCATCGGGGCTAAGGGGCAATGAGCAGTTCTTC,CASSVDPSGLRGNEQFF
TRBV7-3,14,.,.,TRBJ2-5,TGTGCCAGCAGCTTAAGGGCTGCGCAAGAGACCCAGTACTTC,CASSLRAAQETQYF
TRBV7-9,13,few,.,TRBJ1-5,TGTGCCAGCAGCCTTTCGGGTGGGCAGCCCCAGCATTTT,CASSLSGGQPQHF
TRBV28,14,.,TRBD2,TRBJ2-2,TGTGCCAGCAGTCATACTAGCGCGGCCGGGGAGCTGTTTTTT,CASSHTSAAGELFF
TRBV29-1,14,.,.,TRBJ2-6,TGCAGCGTGCGGGATGGCTCTGGGGCCAACGTCCTGACTTTC,CSVRDGSGANVLTF
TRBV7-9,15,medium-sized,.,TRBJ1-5,TGTGCCAGCAGCCCCGAACAGGGCCCCTCAGCGGCCCAGCATTTT,CASSPEQGPSAAQHF
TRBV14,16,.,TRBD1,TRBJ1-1,TGTGCCAGCAGCCAAGGTTCGGGACAGATGAACACTGAAGCTTTCTTT,CASSQGSGQMNTEAFF
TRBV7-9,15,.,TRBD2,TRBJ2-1,TGTGCCAGCAGACCCGGACTAGCGGGAGAGGTTGAGCAGTTCTTC,CASRPGLAGEVEQFF
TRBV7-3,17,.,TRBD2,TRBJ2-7,TGTGCCAGCAGCTTAGAGTCTCGACTAGCGGTTTCCTACGAGCAGTACTTC,CASSLESRLAVSYEQYF
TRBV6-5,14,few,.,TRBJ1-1,TGTGCCAGCCTCCACACGGGGAGTAACACTGAAGCTTTCTTT,CASLHTGSNTEAFF
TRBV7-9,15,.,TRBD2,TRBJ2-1,TGTGCCTGCCGGGGGGGACTAGCGGGAGAGAATGAGCAGTTCTTC,CACRGGLAGENEQFF
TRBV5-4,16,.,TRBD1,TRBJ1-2,TGTGCCAGCAGCTCGAAGGTTGGGACAGCTAACTATGGCTACACCTTC,CASSSKVGTANYGYTF
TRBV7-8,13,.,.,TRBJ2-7,TGTGCCAGCAGCCCGGGACTCAGAAACGAGCAGTACTTC,CASSPGLRNEQYF
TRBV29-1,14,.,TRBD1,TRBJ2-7,TGCAGCGCCTCTTCCGGGACAGGGTTCTACGAGCAGTACTTC,CSASSGTGFYEQYF
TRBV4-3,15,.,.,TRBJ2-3,TGCGCCAGCAGCCAAGATCTGGCCCCTGGAGATACGCAGTATTTT,CASSQDLAPGDTQYF
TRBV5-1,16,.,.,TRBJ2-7,TGCGCCAGCAGCTTGGGGGCGGGATCAAGCTCCTACGAGCAGTACTTC,CASSLGAGSSSYEQYF
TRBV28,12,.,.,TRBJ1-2,TGTGCCAGCAGTTTCCGAGGCTATGGCTACACCTTC,CASSFRGYGYTF
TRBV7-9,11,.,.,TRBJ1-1,TGTGCCAGCAGCCGTAGCACTGAAGCTTTCTTT,CASSRSTEAFF
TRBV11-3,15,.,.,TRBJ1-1,TGTGCCAGCAGCCTCGATTTCCGGGAGAACACTGAAGCTTTCTTT,CASSLDFRENTEAFF
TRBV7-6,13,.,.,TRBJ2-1,TGTGCCAGCAGCTCGGGACGGTACAATGAGCAGTTCTTC,CASSSGRYNEQFF
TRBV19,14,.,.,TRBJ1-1,TGTGCCAGTAGTATACAGGGCACCACGTCTGAAGCTTTCTTT,CASSIQGTTSEAFF
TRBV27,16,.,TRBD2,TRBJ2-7,TGTGCCAGCAGTCTGTTGACTAGCGGGAGTGTTAACGAGCAGTACTTC,CASSLLTSGSVNEQYF
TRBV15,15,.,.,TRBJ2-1,TGTGCCACCAGCAGCGGGATAGAAGGGTTCAATGAGCAGTTCTTC,CATSSGIEGFNEQFF
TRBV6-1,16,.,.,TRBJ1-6,TGTGCCAGCAGTGAACCCGCAGGAACGGGAAATTCACCCCTCCACTTT,CASSEPAGTGNSPLHF
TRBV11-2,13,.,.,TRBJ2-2,TGTGCCAGCAGCTTCTCAGCGGGCGGGGAGCTGTTTTTT,CASSFSAGGELFF
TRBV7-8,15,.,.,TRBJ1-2,TGTGCCAGCAGCTTAGATGGTGTCAGGGGCCGAGGCTACACCTTC,CASSLDGVRGRGYTF
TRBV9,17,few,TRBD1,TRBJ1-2,TGTGCCAGCAGCGGATATCAGGGACAGACTTCTAACTATGGCTACACCTTC,CASSGYQGQTSNYGYTF
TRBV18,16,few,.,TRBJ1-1,TGTGCCAGCTCACCACCGATAGGGGGAACGGGCACTGAAGCTTTCTTT,CASSPPIGGTGTEAFF
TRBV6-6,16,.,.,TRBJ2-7,TGTGCCAGCAGTTGGGGGGCGGGCGGGAGCTCCTACGAGCAGTACTTC,CASSWGAGGSSYEQYF
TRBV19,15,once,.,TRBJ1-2,TGTGCCAGTAGTTTCTTCGCACAGGGTGACTATGGCTACACCTTC,CASSFFAQGDYGYTF
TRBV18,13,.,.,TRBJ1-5,TGTGCCAGCTCACCGGGGAGAGATCAGCCCCAGCATTTT,CASSPGRDQPQHF
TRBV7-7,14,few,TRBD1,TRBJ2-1,TGTGCCAGCAGCGTACAGGGGGGCTACAATGAGCAGTTCTTC,CASSVQGGYNEQFF
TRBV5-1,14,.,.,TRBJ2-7,TGCGCCAGCAGCTCAGGGTACCAGGGGAGAGAGCAGTACTTC,CASSSGYQGREQYF
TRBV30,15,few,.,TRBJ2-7,TGTGCCTGGAGCGCCCCCCACAGGGGGGGCGACGAGCAGTACTTC,CAWSAPHRGGDEQYF
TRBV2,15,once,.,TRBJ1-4,TGTGCCAGCAGTGTCGGACAGCCTTCATCTGGAAAACTGTTTTTT,CASSVGQPSSGKLFF
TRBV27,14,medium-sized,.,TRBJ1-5,TGTGCCAGCAGTTTATTTGCCGATTATCAGCCCCAGCATTTT,CASSLFADYQPQHF
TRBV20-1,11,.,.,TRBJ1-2,TGCAGTGCCGGGTGGGGGTTTGGCTACACCTTC,CSAGWGFGYTF